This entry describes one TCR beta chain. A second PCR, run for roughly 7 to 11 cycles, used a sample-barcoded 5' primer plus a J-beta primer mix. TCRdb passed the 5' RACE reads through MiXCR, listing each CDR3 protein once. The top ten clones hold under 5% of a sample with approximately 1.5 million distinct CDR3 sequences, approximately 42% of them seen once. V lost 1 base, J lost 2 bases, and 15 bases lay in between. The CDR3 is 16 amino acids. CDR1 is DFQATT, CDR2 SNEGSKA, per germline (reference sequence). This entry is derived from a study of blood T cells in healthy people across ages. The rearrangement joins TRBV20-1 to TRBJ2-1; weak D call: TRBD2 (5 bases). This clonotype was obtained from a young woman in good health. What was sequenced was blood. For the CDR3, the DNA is TGCAGTGCTAGAGCCCGAGTGGCGGAGGCCTACAATGAGCAGTTCTTC. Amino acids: CSARARVAEAYNEQFF.